This is a list of T cell receptor beta chains from one sample in a study of T-cell reconstitution after alpha-beta-depleted transplantation in children. TCRdb processed the PCR reads anew with MiXCR; each CDR3 protein has one entry. The table lists about 580,000 distinct CDR3 sequences, 25% to 30% of them singletons. Source: PBMCs, taken before TCRalphabeta/CD19-depleted stem cell transplant. These receptors all stem from a boy under two years old with Wiskott-Aldrich syndrome, due to receive a stem cell transplant. Each CDR3 is given with its conserved first and last residue. A D gene is named only where the DNA matches it firmly. Clone size is shown for a subset of rows, as once, few, many or a class of expanded clone.

TGTGCCAGCAGCTTAAACAGTAACTACGAGCAGTACTTC,CASSLNSNYEQYF,NA,few,TRBV7-3,TRBJ2-7
TGTGCCAGCCTTCCGAGGCAGCTACAAAATGAAAAACTGTTTTTT,CASLPRQLQNEKLFF,NA,once,TRBV6-1,TRBJ1-4
TGTGCCAGCAGTGAACGGGGCATACCCCGCTATCAGCCCCAGCATTTT,CASSERGIPRYQPQHF,NA,NA,TRBV6-1,TRBJ1-5
TGTGCCACCAGCCAAGCTAGCGGGAGGGCCGTACAAGAGACCCAGTACTTC,CATSQASGRAVQETQYF,TRBD2,NA,TRBV3-1,TRBJ2-5
TGTGCCAGCAGTTTAGGGAGGGGGCCGGGGAATCAGCCCCAGCATTTT,CASSLGRGPGNQPQHF,TRBD1,few,TRBV6-5,TRBJ1-5
TGCGCCAGCAGCTCTACACGGGAGAACACTGAAGCTTTCTTT,CASSSTRENTEAFF,NA,NA,TRBV5-1,TRBJ1-1
TGCGCCAGCAGCTTGCGCGGGAGGGCGAGGTCGGGTGAGCAGTTCTTC,CASSLRGRARSGEQFF,TRBD2,NA,TRBV5-1,TRBJ2-1
TGTGCCAGCAGTTTCGGCCCGTTCCAAGAGACCCAGTACTTC,CASSFGPFQETQYF,NA,few,TRBV12-3/TRBV12-4,TRBJ2-5
TGTGCCAGCAGCTTGGGGCTAGGTGAGCAGTTCTTC,CASSLGLGEQFF,NA,many,TRBV5-1,TRBJ2-1
TGCGCCAGCAGCCAAGCGCTACGGTTAGTGAGAGATCAGCCCCAGCATTTT,CASSQALRLVRDQPQHF,NA,NA,TRBV4-1,TRBJ1-5
TGTGCCAGCAGTGAAGTGGGGACCAACACCGGGGAGCTGTTTTTT,CASSEVGTNTGELFF,NA,NA,TRBV2,TRBJ2-2
TGTGCCAGCAGCCAAGATGAGGACGTACCTGGGGGAGAGTATTTT,CASSQDEDVPGGEYF,NA,NA,TRBV4-2,TRBJ2-3
TGTGCCAGCAGCCCCTCGGGGAGTAGCGGGAACCCCTACAATGAGCAGTTCTTC,CASSPSGSSGNPYNEQFF,TRBD2,few,TRBV11-1,TRBJ2-1
TGTGCCAGCAGTTACTGGATGGAACAGGGGAATGAAAAACTGTTTTTT,CASSYWMEQGNEKLFF,TRBD1,NA,TRBV6-5,TRBJ1-4
TGCAGTGCTAGAGTCGACAGGGCGCCCGGGGAGCTGTTTTTT,CSARVDRAPGELFF,TRBD1,NA,TRBV20-1,TRBJ2-2
TGTGCCAGCAGCTTTCCAGAGAACACTGAAGCTTTCTTT,CASSFPENTEAFF,NA,NA,TRBV5-6,TRBJ1-1
TGTGCCAGCAGAGTCCGGGAATTAACCGGGGAGCTGTTTTTT,CASRVRELTGELFF,NA,NA,TRBV2,TRBJ2-2
TGTGCCAGCATTAAACAGGGTTCAACAGATACGCAGTATTTT,CASIKQGSTDTQYF,NA,NA,TRBV2,TRBJ2-3
TGCAGTGCTAGTCGGGCGGGTGGAACCGGGGAGCTGTTTTTT,CSASRAGGTGELFF,NA,NA,TRBV20-1,TRBJ2-2
TGTGCCAGCACCCCGACCGGGTTAAAAAACATTCAGTACTTC,CASTPTGLKNIQYF,NA,few,TRBV12-3/TRBV12-4,TRBJ2-4
TGTGCCAGCTCCGACACCCTCAGGGGGAGGAATGAGCAGTTCTTC,CASSDTLRGRNEQFF,NA,NA,TRBV18,TRBJ2-1
TGTGCCAGCAGCTTTACTAGCGGAAGATACAATGAGCAGTTCTTC,CASSFTSGRYNEQFF,TRBD2,few,TRBV7-6,TRBJ2-1
TGCAGTGCTAGGTCAACCGGGACAGGCATCTCACCCCTCCACTTT,CSARSTGTGISPLHF,TRBD1,NA,TRBV20-1,TRBJ1-6
TGTGCCAGCAGTTTGACTCTTGGAAACACCATATATTTT,CASSLTLGNTIYF,NA,few,TRBV28,TRBJ1-3
TGTGCCAGCGGTAGACAGGGGGCGCGGGAGAACACTGAAGCTTTCTTT,CASGRQGARENTEAFF,TRBD1,few,TRBV27,TRBJ1-1
TGTGCCACCAGCAGAGATCTGGGACAGGGAGGCGGCTACACCTTC,CATSRDLGQGGGYTF,TRBD1,NA,TRBV15,TRBJ1-2
TGTGCCAGCAGTTACCCGACAGTGCCCGGGGAGCTGTTTTTT,CASSYPTVPGELFF,NA,NA,TRBV6-5,TRBJ2-2
TGTGCCAGCAGTAGGGGGCGGGAGGACTATGGCTACACCTTC,CASSRGREDYGYTF,TRBD1,few,TRBV2,TRBJ1-2
TGTGCCAGCAGCTCCCGGGAGGGTTCGAGACCTGGAAACACCATATATTTT,CASSSREGSRPGNTIYF,NA,once,TRBV21-1,TRBJ1-3
TGTGCCAGCAGTGAACGGCGGTCTCCCTACGAGCAGTACTTC,CASSERRSPYEQYF,NA,once,TRBV2,TRBJ2-7
TGTGCCAGCAGTTCCGGACAGCTTATTTTGAGCTCCTACAATGAGCAGTTCTTC,CASSSGQLILSSYNEQFF,NA,few,TRBV6-5,TRBJ2-1
TGTGCCAGCAGCCAACGGCCCACCTGGCATGGCTACACCTTC,CASSQRPTWHGYTF,NA,NA,TRBV3-1,TRBJ1-2
TGCAGTGCTAGAGGTGAATGGGGGAGGGCCTTCGCGTCCTACAATGAGCAGTTCTTC,CSARGEWGRAFASYNEQFF,TRBD2,many,TRBV20-1,TRBJ2-1
TGCAGCGTTCAGGACAGGCCCACTAGGGAGCAGTACTTC,CSVQDRPTREQYF,TRBD1,NA,TRBV29-1,TRBJ2-7
TGTGCCATCAGAGGAGTGGGCGGTGAGACCCAGTACTTC,CAIRGVGGETQYF,NA,NA,TRBV10-3,TRBJ2-5
TGTGCCAGCAGCCTCCACAATGAGCAGTTCTTC,CASSLHNEQFF,NA,few,TRBV2,TRBJ2-1
TGCAGCGTGAGGGACGCTAGCTCCTACAATGAGCAGTTCTTC,CSVRDASSYNEQFF,NA,few,TRBV29-1,TRBJ2-1
TGCAGTGCTACGCGACTAGCTCAGGACACAGATACGCAGTATTTT,CSATRLAQDTDTQYF,TRBD2,few,TRBV20-1,TRBJ2-3
TGCAGTGCTAGAGAACGGATGTACGAACAATACAATGAGCAGTTCTTC,CSARERMYEQYNEQFF,NA,NA,TRBV20-1,TRBJ2-1
TGTGCCATCAGTGACGGACTAGCTGCGGGAGAGACCCAGTACTTC,CAISDGLAAGETQYF,TRBD2,once,TRBV10-3,TRBJ2-5
TGCAGTGCTAGAGAAGGTCAGAATGAAAAACTGTTTTTT,CSAREGQNEKLFF,NA,NA,TRBV20-1,TRBJ1-4
TGCGCCAGCGGGGAGGGGGGCTTCTCCTACGAGCAGTACTTC,CASGEGGFSYEQYF,NA,NA,TRBV5-1,TRBJ2-7
TGTGCCAGCAGGGGACTAGGGAACACCGGGGAGCTGTTTTTT,CASRGLGNTGELFF,TRBD2,NA,TRBV6-2/TRBV6-3,TRBJ2-2
TGCAGTGCTACCCAGTTCTCCCGGGGCACAGATACGCAGTATTTT,CSATQFSRGTDTQYF,NA,NA,TRBV20-1,TRBJ2-3
TGTGCCAGCAGTGAAGAAAGGCTAGCGGGAGGGACAGATACGCAGTATTTT,CASSEERLAGGTDTQYF,TRBD2,few,TRBV6-1,TRBJ2-3
TGTGCCAGCAGTTTTCCCTACTCTGGAAACACCATATATTTT,CASSFPYSGNTIYF,NA,NA,TRBV6-2/TRBV6-3,TRBJ1-3
TGTGCCATCAGCGAAAGGGACACCTTCACAGATACGCAGTATTTT,CAISERDTFTDTQYF,NA,few,TRBV10-3,TRBJ2-3
TGTGCCAGCAGACTAACAGGCGGGCGTCACAATGAGCAGTTCTTC,CASRLTGGRHNEQFF,NA,NA,TRBV5-4,TRBJ2-1